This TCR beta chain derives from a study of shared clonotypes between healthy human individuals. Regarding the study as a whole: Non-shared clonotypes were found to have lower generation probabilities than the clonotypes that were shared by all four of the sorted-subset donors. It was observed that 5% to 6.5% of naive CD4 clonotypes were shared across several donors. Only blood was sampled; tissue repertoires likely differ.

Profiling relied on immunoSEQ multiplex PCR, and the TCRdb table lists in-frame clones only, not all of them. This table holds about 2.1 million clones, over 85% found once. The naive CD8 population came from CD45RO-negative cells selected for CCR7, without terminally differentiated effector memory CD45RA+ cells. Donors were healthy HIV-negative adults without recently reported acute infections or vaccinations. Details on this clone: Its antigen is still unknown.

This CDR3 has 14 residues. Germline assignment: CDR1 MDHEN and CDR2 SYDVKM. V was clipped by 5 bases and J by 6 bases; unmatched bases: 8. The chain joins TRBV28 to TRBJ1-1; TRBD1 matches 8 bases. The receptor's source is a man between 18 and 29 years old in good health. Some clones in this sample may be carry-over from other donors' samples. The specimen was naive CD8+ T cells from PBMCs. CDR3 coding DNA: TGTGCCAGCAGTCCCGACAGGGGTACGGCTGAAGCTTTCTTT. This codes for CASSPDRGTAEAFF. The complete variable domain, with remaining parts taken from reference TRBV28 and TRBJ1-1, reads DVKVTQSSRYLVKRTGEKVFLECVQDMDHENMFWYRQDPGLGLRLIYFSYDVKMKEKGDIPEGYSVSREKKERFSLILESASTNQTSMYLCASSPDRGTAEAFFGQGTRLTVV.